The rows below give T cell receptor beta chains drawn from one sample of a study of cytomegalovirus exposure and HLA in healthy donors. Assay used: immunoSEQ multiplex PCR; TCRdb lists only in-frame clones, some missing. This sample's clone table lists roughly 34,000 clones. Sequencing was done on a sample of PBMCs. The source of these receptors is a man in his forties in good health and CMV-seronegative. Both conserved end residues are part of each CDR3. The D gene is left open where the match is weak. A row's size may be missing; if present it is once, few, many or a size class.

clone_size j_call v_call d_call cdr3_nt cdr3_aa
NA TRBJ1-6 TRBV25-1 NA TGTGCCAGCAGTGAATACAGGGGTAATTCACCCCTCCACTTT CASSEYRGNSPLHF
NA TRBJ2-7 TRBV6-5 TRBD1 TGTGCCAGCAGTTTTACAGGGGGCTCCTACGAGCAGTACTTC CASSFTGGSYEQYF
NA TRBJ2-7 TRBV6-6 TRBD2 TGTGCCAGCAGCCTTCGGGGGGGCGCGGCCTACGAGCAGTACTTC CASSLRGGAAYEQYF
NA TRBJ2-7 TRBV19 TRBD2 TGTGCCAGTAGGAATGGGAGGGACGGCTCCTACGAGCAGTACTTC CASRNGRDGSYEQYF
NA TRBJ1-2 TRBV5-1 NA TGCGCCAGCAGCCCGGGGGGTTTCGATAACTATGGCTACACTTTC CASSPGGFDNYGYTF
NA TRBJ2-7 TRBV10-3 TRBD2 TGTGCCATCAGGGTTAGCGGGGGCTCCTACGAGCAGTACTTC CAIRVSGGSYEQYF
NA TRBJ2-3 TRBV7-9 TRBD2 TGTGCCAGCAGCTTAGGAAGCGGGAGTGGGAGCACAGATACGCAGTATTTT CASSLGSGSGSTDTQYF
NA TRBJ2-3 TRBV25-1 NA TGTGCCAGCAGTGATGAGAGGTCGCAGTATTTT CASSDERSQYF
NA TRBJ2-7 TRBV11-3 TRBD1 TGTGCGAGCAGTCCCGGACAGGAGTACGAGCAGTACTTC CASSPGQEYEQYF
NA TRBJ2-2 TRBV5-1 TRBD2 TGCGCCAGCAGCCAAGCTAGCGGAGCGAACACCGGGGAGCTGTTTTTT CASSQASGANTGELFF
NA TRBJ2-1 TRBV5-1 NA TGCGCCAGCATTCCGGACAGCTCAGGCTACAATGAGCAGTTCTTC CASIPDSSGYNEQFF
NA TRBJ1-4 TRBV5-1 NA TGCGCCAGCAGCTTGGGAGGGCAGCTAGAGGAAAAACTGTTTTTT CASSLGGQLEEKLFF
NA TRBJ2-2 TRBV5-4 TRBD1 TGTGCCAGCAGCCAAGGGACAGAGAACACCGGGGAGCTGTTTTTT CASSQGTENTGELFF
NA TRBJ1-2 TRBV11-1 TRBD1 TGTGCCAGCAGTTCACAGGGGGCGCGAGGCTACACCTTC CASSSQGARGYTF
medium-sized TRBJ2-3 TRBV6-4 NA TGTGCCAGCAGTGACTCGGGGGACTTGACAGATACGCAGTATTTT CASSDSGDLTDTQYF
NA TRBJ1-1 TRBV5-4 TRBD1 TGTGCCAGCAGCTTGGAGTCGTTGGGCAGGGGGCTGGTCTTT CASSLESLGRGLVF
NA TRBJ2-7 TRBV25-1 TRBD1 TGTGCCAGCAGTGTCCCCGGGACAGGCTACGAGCAGTACTTC CASSVPGTGYEQYF
NA TRBJ1-2 TRBV29-1 NA TGCAGCGTTGTAATCGTACAGGGTGGTGGCTACACCTTC CSVVIVQGGGYTF
NA TRBJ2-1 TRBV19 TRBD2 TGTGCCAGTAGGAATCTACTAGCGTATGAGCAGTTCTTC CASRNLLAYEQFF
NA TRBJ2-1 TRBV6-5 TRBD2 TGTGCCAGCAGTTTAGCGGGCGGCCGATACAATGAGCAGTTCTTC CASSLAGGRYNEQFF
NA TRBJ2-7 TRBV7-2 NA TGTGCCAGCAGCTTCAACAGGGCCTACGAGCAGTACTTC CASSFNRAYEQYF
NA TRBJ2-7 TRBV19 NA TGTGCCAGTAGTCCCCGCGGACAGCTCAGATCCTACGAGCAGTACTTC CASSPRGQLRSYEQYF
NA TRBJ2-5 TRBV6-1 TRBD2 TGTGCCAGCAGTGAACTAGCGGGAGGCCAAGAGACCCAGTACTTC CASSELAGGQETQYF
NA TRBJ2-7 TRBV7-9 TRBD1 TGTGCCAGCAGCCCCCCGCCGGGACAGCGAGCCTACGAGCAGTACTTC CASSPPPGQRAYEQYF
NA TRBJ1-4 TRBV27 NA TGTGCCAGCAGTGTACAGGGAATGACTAATGAAAAACTGTTTTTT CASSVQGMTNEKLFF
NA TRBJ2-6 TRBV7-9 TRBD2 TGTGCCAGCAGCCCCCCTGCGGGGGGGAGCTCTGGGGCCAACGTCCTGACTTTC CASSPPAGGSSGANVLTF